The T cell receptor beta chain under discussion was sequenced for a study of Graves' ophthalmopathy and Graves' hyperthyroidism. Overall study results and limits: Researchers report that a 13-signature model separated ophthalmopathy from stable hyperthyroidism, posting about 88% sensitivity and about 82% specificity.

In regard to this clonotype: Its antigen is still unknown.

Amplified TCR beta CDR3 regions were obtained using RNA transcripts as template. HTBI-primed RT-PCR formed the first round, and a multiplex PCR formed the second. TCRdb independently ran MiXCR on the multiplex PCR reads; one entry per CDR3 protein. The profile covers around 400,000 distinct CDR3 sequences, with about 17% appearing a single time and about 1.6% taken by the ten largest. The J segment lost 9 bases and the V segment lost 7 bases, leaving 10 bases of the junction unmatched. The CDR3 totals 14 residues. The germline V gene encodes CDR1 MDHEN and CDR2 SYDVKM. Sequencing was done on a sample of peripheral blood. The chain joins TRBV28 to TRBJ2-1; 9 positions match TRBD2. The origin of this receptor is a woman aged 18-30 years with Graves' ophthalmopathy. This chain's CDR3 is CASTPAGLAPEQFF. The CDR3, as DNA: TGTGCCAGCACCCCGGCCGGACTAGCGCCTGAGCAGTTCTTC.